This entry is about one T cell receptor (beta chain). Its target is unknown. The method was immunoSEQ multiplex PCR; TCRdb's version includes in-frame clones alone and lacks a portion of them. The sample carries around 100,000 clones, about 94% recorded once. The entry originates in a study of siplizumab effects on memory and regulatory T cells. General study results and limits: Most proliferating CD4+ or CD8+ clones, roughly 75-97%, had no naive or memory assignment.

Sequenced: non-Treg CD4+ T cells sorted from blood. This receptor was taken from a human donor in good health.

CDR3 loop: CASSLTHLGPDTQYF. CDR3 coding DNA: TGTGCCAGCAGCTTAACCCACTTGGGCCCAGATACGCAGTATTTT. This chain joins TRBV7-3 and TRBJ2-3; D is unclear. Germline assignment: CDR1 SGHTA and CDR2 FQGTGA. The V and J ends lost 0 bases and 4 bases respectively, with 11 bases between them. The length of the CDR3 is 15 residues.